This TCR beta chain was identified during a study of PD-L1 blockade in urothelial cancer listed by TCRdb under 2017. Some background on the complete study: All patients started therapy around 2014 and received atezolizumab 1,200 mg intravenously every 3 weeks. About nine tenths of the roughly 29 patients were identified as males with urothelial cancer of bladder origin, and a prior smoking history was reported by 18 of 29 patients. Patients had an ECOG performance status of 0 or 1 and had received between 0 and 3 prior chemotherapy regimens. Blood samples were analyzed 3 weeks after the start of treatment (second dose) and 6 weeks after the start of treatment. Blood samples gave median yields of about 150,000 T cells and over 80,000 unique TCRs, along with a median clonality of around 0.075. Somatic, immune and clinical correlates of response to PD-L1 blockade with atezolizumab in urothelial cancer were the focus of an exploratory multi-omic analysis. Pretreatment tumor samples, along with matched peripheral blood collected serially before and after atezolizumab treatment, underwent TCR sequencing. Durable clinical benefit was defined as progression-free survival longer than 6 months, and TCR features were also tested against progression-free and overall survival. In the same patients, pretreatment tumors underwent whole exome sequencing and RNA sequencing in addition to TCR sequencing. Nine patients reached durable clinical benefit, while fewer than 25 patients did not. Twenty-nine patients had pretreatment blood TCR-seq, approximately 24 had at least one posttreatment blood collection, and approximately 24 had tumor TCR-seq. On the study overall, not on this receptor specifically: Because the sample size was small (n of about 30) and many of the analyses were exploratory, the results are meant to be hypothesis-generating. Improved progression-free and overall survival was found to be associated with pretreatment peripheral blood TCR clonality below the median. Among patients with durable benefit, tumor-associated TCR clones showed greater expansion in peripheral blood 3 weeks after treatment started (n ≈ 20, p = 0.022).

According to the study, the label for this sample's time point signals: pretreatment peripheral blood. The cohort comprised around 30 patients with locally advanced or metastatic urothelial carcinoma treated at Memorial Sloan Kettering on a trial protocol. Peripheral blood mononuclear cells were collected pretreatment and during treatment, with between 1 and 8 total time points per patient. The Qiagen DNeasy Blood extraction kit was used to purify genomic DNA from total PBMCs and tumor samples. PBMCs were collected pretreatment and during treatment and were isolated and stored as previously described. From its cysteine to its phenylalanine, the CDR3 spans 14 amino acids. Only CDR3 DNA is held: 42 bases, read in frame from base 1. CDR1 and CDR2 (SGHVS, FQNEAQ) derive from the germline V gene. V gives up 3 bases and J gives up 5 bases, and the segment between their germline ends measures 12 bases. Each PCR received spiked-in synthetic TCR analog templates so that absolute template abundance could be estimated from read counts. Using the immunoSEQ assay, TCRbeta CDR3 regions were amplified from genomic DNA with bias-controlled V and J gene primers. Rearranged TCRbeta segments were sequenced at approximately 20X coverage. Per the authors' processing: Sequencing errors were corrected by clustering and CDR3s were annotated against IMGT to assign V, D and J genes. Downstream analyses used only productive TCRbeta rearrangements, leaving out any out-of-frame or stop-codon sequences. Clonality was computed as one minus Shannon entropy normalized by the log of the number of unique productive sequences. Fisher's exact test with Benjamini-Hochberg correction, at a threshold of adjusted p below 0.01, was used to find clones that differed between time points or between blood and tumor. The immuneACCESS repertoire file appears here via TCRdb, limited to in-frame rearrangements. These files lack a portion of the clones; in checked studies, under half of the deficit traces to unresolved V genes, and the cause of the others is not known. V, J and clone size reflect that table, while D and trimming were determined from the DNA. This sample is represented by tens of thousands of clones; 80% to 85% of them were singletons. Approximately 10% of the sample goes to the ten largest clones.

On this clone: Its antigen remains unidentified. Per-base quality was not reported, and no clone a single base away is much larger than it.

This sequence was found in a woman in her 70s with urothelial cancer. The source material was PBMCs, sampled around atezolizumab (anti-PD-L1) treatment. The chain is encoded by TRBV7-8 joined to TRBJ2-3; the best D guess is TRBD2, with 6 bases matching. The CDR3: CASSFYTSLDTQYF. The bases read TGTGCCAGCAGCTTCTATACTAGCCTAGATACGCAGTATTTT.